The 30 T cell receptor beta chains below come from one sample, sequenced in a study of CD8+CD57+ T cells in acquired aplastic anemia. Genomic DNA, serving as template, underwent TCR beta VDJ and CDR3 profiling. TCRdb re-called the reads with MiXCR, one entry per CDR3 protein. The sample yields just over 400,000 distinct CDR3 sequences, 60% to 80% seen once. Material for sequencing was sorted CD4+, CD8+, or CD8+CD57+ T cells (not recorded which) from PBMCs. These receptors were taken from a human donor in good health, serving as a control.

The V and J genes are TRBV20-1 and TRBJ1-2; no firm D call. V was pared by 5 bases and J by 12 bases, with 19 bases between. The CDR3 totals 12 residues. From germline, CDR1 is DFQATT and CDR2 SNEGSKA (reference sequence). The CDR3 DNA reads TGCAGTGCTGGTCGGACGGGTCGGGCCCACACCTTC. This codes for CSAGRTGRAHTF.

As concerns this clonotype: The junction and the germline gene differ at one end; a read error may be behind it. V gene TRBV7-8 combines with J gene TRBJ2-2; D is possibly TRBD1 (7 bases). The V gene's germline CDR1 is SGHVS and CDR2 FQNEAQ. CDR3 length: 16 residues. The CDR3 spells CASSLRGESDTGELFF. CDR3 nucleotides: TGTGCCAGCAGTCTCAGGGGGGAGTCTGACACCGGCGAGCTGTTTTTT.

This clonotype showed up many times. This chain links TRBV12-3 or TRBV12-4 with TRBJ1-1; D is ambiguous. This CDR3 is 15 amino acids long. Trimming removed 6 bases from V and 0 bases from J, with 14 bases in between. The CDR3 DNA sequence: TGTGCCAGCAGCGGAGGTCGCCTCATGAACACTGAAGCTTTCTTT. Translated: CASSGGRLMNTEAFF.

The V call is TRBV30, the J call TRBJ2-3; the match to TRBD2 covers 10 bases. The CDR3 extends over 15 amino acids. The V and J ends lost 3 bases and 1 base, in that order; junction bases with no gene match: 4. The germline V gene has CDR1 GTSNPN and CDR2 SVGIG (reference sequence). CDR3 nucleotides: TGTGCCTGGAGCGCGCTAGCGGGGGGCACAGATACGCAGTATTTT. It encodes CAWSALAGGTDTQYF.

Of note for this clonotype: This likely comes from a read error, as the CDR3 has no conserved phenylalanine or tryptophan at its end. The limits of the CDR3 on the DNA are not certain, so only TCRdb's listed CDR3 is given. The rearrangement joins TRBV19 to TRBJ2-7; the DNA was not used to check the table's D call, TRBD1. Germline V lookup: CDR1 LNHDA, CDR2 SQIVND (reference sequence). The CDR3 totals 15 residues, both ends included. CDR3 in amino acids: CASSIDRGAGEEFFG.

The V and J genes are TRBV7-9 and TRBJ1-2; the D gene is possibly TRBD1 (6 bases). Deletions cut 1 base from V and 6 bases from J, with 24 bases between. Germline loops: CDR1 SEHNR, CDR2 FQNEAQ (reference sequence). The CDR3 length is 18 residues. CDR3 loop: CASSLGLAGGGVGDGYTF. The CDR3 DNA reads TGTGCCAGCAGCTTAGGCTTAGCGGGGGGGGGCGTCGGGGATGGCTACACCTTC.

The chain recombines TRBV12-3 or TRBV12-4 with TRBJ2-7; D perhaps matches TRBD2 (6 bases). The CDR3 extends over 13 amino acids. V lost 8 bases, J lost 2 bases, and 13 bases lay in between. The CDR3 DNA follows: TGTGCCAGCGGGGGACTTACCGCCTACGAGCAGTACTTC. Protein: CASGGLTAYEQYF.

CDR3 DNA sequence: TGTGCCAGCAGTCGCCGACGAATCCACACTGAAGCTTTCTTT. This gives the protein CASSRRRIHTEAFF. The chain carries TRBV12-3 or TRBV12-4 and TRBJ1-1; no definite D call. The CDR3 has 14 residues. The V end lost 5 bases, the J end lost 3 bases, and 13 bases lay between the germline ends.

J is TRBJ1-4 and V is TRBV11-2; TRBD1 is a possible D gene (6 bases). The CDR3 consists of 15 residues. V lost 5 bases and J 5 bases, leaving 15 bases between the germline ends. CDR1 is SGHAT and CDR2 is FQNNGV in the germline V gene. In DNA form, the CDR3 reads TGTGCCAGCAGCGGAGCACCGGGGGCGAATGAAAAACTGTTTTTT. Its translation: CASSGAPGANEKLFF.

With regard to this clonotype: An end of the junction differs from the germline gene, which may be a read error. The rearrangement links TRBV7-3 to TRBJ2-3; the D is unclear. Germline V gene sequence: CDR1 SGHTA, CDR2 FQGTGA. The CDR3 covers 13 residues. DNA for the CDR3: TGTGCCAGCAGTTCGCTGTTGGCAGACACGCAGTATTTT. Residues: CASSSLLADTQYF.

This clonotype has at least ten counts. The V gene is TRBV5-1, the J gene TRBJ2-1; D might be TRBD2 (6 bases). The ends were cut back, 2 bases at V and 1 base at J, with 13 bases in the middle. The CDR3 totals 16 residues. Per the germline V gene, CDR1 is SGHRS and CDR2 is YFSETQ. CDR3 nucleotide sequence: TGCGCCAGCAGCTTTGGCGGGACGGGGTCCTACAATGAGCAGTTCTTC. It encodes CASSFGGTGSYNEQFF.

This chain connects TRBV7-8 to TRBJ2-7; 8 nucleotides line up with TRBD1. V trimming: 3 bases; J trimming: 13 bases; junction bases outside the gene matches: 14. Per the germline V gene, CDR1 is SGHVS and CDR2 is FQNEAQ. This CDR3 is built from 14 residues. CDR3 bases: TGTGCCAGCAGCTTGGGTGGCCCGGGACAGGAAGACTACTTC. It yields the protein CASSLGGPGQEDYF.

This clonotype was recorded at least ten times. The rearrangement links TRBV12-3 or TRBV12-4 to TRBJ1-2, with 7 bases lining up with TRBD1. V gave up 6 bases and J gave up 0 bases; unmatched junction bases: 7. The CDR3 extends over 15 amino acids. CDR3 amino acids: CASRPTGTANYGYTF. The CDR3 DNA reads as TGTGCCAGCAGGCCCACTGGGACAGCTAACTATGGCTACACCTTC.

The V and J genes are TRBV20-1 and TRBJ1-2; D unclear. Germline V gene data show CDR1 as DFQATT and CDR2 as SNEGSKA (reference sequence). Trimming stripped 6 bases from V and 5 bases from J, with 19 bases between. This CDR3 spans 14 amino acids. The chain's CDR3 is CSASGLRPRYGYTF. As DNA, the CDR3 is TGCAGTGCCAGCGGACTCAGGCCCAGATATGGCTACACCTTC.

This chain links TRBV20-1 with TRBJ1-5; D gene ambiguous. The CDR3 contains 13 residues. Per the germline V gene, CDR1 is DFQATT and CDR2 is SNEGSKA (reference sequence). Trimming pared 4 bases from V and 11 bases from J, leaving 18 bases between. The CDR3 DNA follows: TGCAGTGCTACGAACAGCCTCCGGGTCTCCCAGCATTTT. Translation: CSATNSLRVSQHF.

The chain recombines TRBV7-3 with TRBJ2-7; TRBD2 matches 7 bases. Germline CDR1 is SGHTA and CDR2 is FQGTGA. CDR3 length: 14 residues. Losses at the gene ends were 7 bases for V and 3 bases for J; bases not matched to a gene: 9. The CDR3 sequence is CASIVKGGDYEQYF. The CDR3 DNA reads as TGTGCCAGCATCGTAAAGGGAGGGGACTACGAGCAGTACTTC.

Ten or more counts support this clonotype. This chain uses TRBV6-6 with TRBJ1-3; D ambiguous. The CDR3 consists of 15 residues. Per germline, CDR1 MNHNY and CDR2 SVGAGI (reference sequence). V shed 2 bases and J shed 0 bases, with 8 bases lying between them. The CDR3 DNA reads as TGTGCCAGCAGTTACCGCCCGGCCTCTGGAAACACCATATATTTT. The encoded protein is CASSYRPASGNTIYF.

The J gene is TRBJ2-1, the V gene TRBV12-3 or TRBV12-4; 8 bases are shared with TRBD2. The J segment lost 12 bases and the V segment lost 5 bases, leaving 9 bases of the junction unmatched. The CDR3 has 13 amino acids. This chain's CDR3 is CASSRGGLDWQFF. DNA for the CDR3: TGTGCCAGCAGTCGGGGGGGCCTGGATTGGCAGTTCTTC.

As regards this clonotype: One junction end disagrees with the germline gene, perhaps due to a read error. The V and J genes are TRBV20-1 and TRBJ2-3; possibly TRBD1 or TRBD2 for D (5 bases each). Germline V gene data show CDR1 as DFQATT and CDR2 as SNEGSKA (reference sequence). This CDR3 comprises 11 residues. The CDR3 DNA reads TGCAGCGCTACGGGGCCGGGTGGAAAACATTTT. Encoded protein: CSATGPGGKHF.

This chain connects TRBV4-2 to TRBJ2-7; the D is unclear. CDR1 is LGHNA and CDR2 is YNFKEQ in the germline V gene. Between the trimmed V and J ends, which lost 9 bases and 2 bases, there was a span of 8 bases. The CDR3 extends over 11 amino acids. The CDR3 bases are TGTGCCAGTGGGCGGCCCTACGAGCAGTACTTC. This translates into CASGRPYEQYF.

This clonotype has a single count. The germline gene is not matched at one end of the junction; a read error may be the cause. The chain combines TRBV7-3 with TRBJ1-6; D may be TRBD1 (6 bases). The germline gives CDR1 SGHTA, CDR2 FQGTGA. The CDR3 runs 14 residues. Here the CDR3 reads CASSPHTGKSHIQF. Written as DNA, the CDR3 is TGTGCCAGCAGCCCGCACACAGGGAAGTCGCACATTCAATTT.

This chain connects TRBV5-5 to TRBJ2-7; 8 nucleotides line up with TRBD1. With V trimmed by 2 bases and J by 5 bases, 6 bases remained unmatched. The germline V gene encodes CDR1 SGHKS and CDR2 YYEKEE (reference sequence). CDR3 length: 14 amino acids. As DNA, the CDR3 is TGTGCCAGCAGCTTTCGGCAGGGGGCCCACGAGCAGTACTTC. This sequence encodes CASSFRQGAHEQYF.

This clonotype occurred a few times. The CDR3 here is CATSRGVRGANQPQHF. CDR3 sequence (DNA): TGTGCCACCAGCAGAGGCGTTAGAGGGGCCAATCAGCCCCAGCATTTT. The V call is TRBV15, the J call TRBJ1-5, with a possible D match to TRBD1 (5 bases). This CDR3 region has 16 residues. The germline V and J ends were trimmed by 1 base and 3 bases, with 13 bases remaining between them. CDR1 LNHNV and CDR2 YYDKDF come from the germline V gene (reference sequence). Based on the CDR3 plus reference TRBV15 and TRBJ1-5, the full variable domain is DAMVIQNPRYQVTQFGKPVTLSCSQTLNHNVMYWYQQKSSQAPKLLFHYYDKDFNNEADTPDNFQSRRPNTSFCFLDIRSPGLGDTAMYLCATSRGVRGANQPQHFGDGTRLSIL.

Details on this clonotype: This may stem from a read error, because a much larger clone lies one nucleotide away. This chain connects TRBV12-3 or TRBV12-4 to TRBJ1-6; D is undetermined. Trimming took off 6 bases at V and 5 bases at J, with 23 bases between the two ends. The CDR3 runs 18 residues. CDR3 sequence reads: CASRGKGWGVGNNSPLHF. The CDR3, as DNA: TGTGCCAGCAGAGGAAAAGGTTGGGGAGTCGGGAATAATTCACCCCTCCACTTT.

This clonotype was detected only once. The rearrangement uses TRBV7-2 and TRBJ1-2; D not resolved. The CDR3 runs 11 residues. Between the trimmed V and J ends, which lost 4 bases and 8 bases, there was a span of 8 bases. CDR1 is SGHTA and CDR2 is FQGNSA in the germline V gene. The CDR3 region has the DNA TGTGCCAGCAGCTGGAAAGGAGGCTACACCTTC. Amino acid sequence: CASSWKGGYTF. The full variable domain, its missing parts supplied by reference TRBV7-2 and TRBJ1-2, is GAGVSQSPSNKVTEKGKDVELRCDPISGHTALYWYRQSLGQGLEFLIYFQGNSAPDKSGLPSDRFSAERTGGSVSTLTIQRTQQEDSAVYLCASSWKGGYTFGSGTRLTVV.

Of note for this clonotype: Relative to the germline gene, one junction end is altered; a read error may explain this. The chain is built from TRBV7-6 and TRBJ1-1; D is unclear. Germline V gene data show CDR1 as SGHVS and CDR2 as FNYEAQ. CDR3 length: 14 residues. The CDR3 sequence is CASSLEDRNTIYFF. The CDR3 DNA reads TGTGCCAGCAGCTTAGAAGATCGCAACACCATATATTTTTTT.

V usage is TRBV11-3 and J usage is TRBJ2-3; no clear D. The germline gives CDR1 SGHNT, CDR2 YENEEA. V was pared by 10 bases and J by 1 base, with 12 bases between. This CDR3 region has 13 residues. This chain's CDR3 is CANGPSGTDTQYF. DNA for the CDR3: TGTGCCAACGGACCGTCTGGCACAGATACGCAGTATTTT. The full variable domain, rest sourced from reference TRBV11-3 and TRBJ2-3, is EAGVVQSPRYKIIEKKQPVAFWCNPISGHNTLYWYLQNLGQGPELLIRYENEEAVDDSQLPKDRFSAERLKGVDSTLKIQPAELGDSAVYLCANGPSGTDTQYFGPGTRLTVL.

Here the CDR3 DNA reads TGTGCCAGCAGCGACAGGGGGGGATACAATGAGCAGTTCTTC. It yields the protein CASSDRGGYNEQFF. V gene TRBV7-2 combines with J gene TRBJ2-1, with 9 bases matching TRBD1. The CDR3 consists of 14 residues. V lost 5 bases, J lost 4 bases, and 3 bases stayed unmatched. From germline, CDR1 is SGHTA and CDR2 FQGNSA. Combining the CDR3 with reference TRBV7-2 and TRBJ2-1 gives the whole variable domain GAGVSQSPSNKVTEKGKDVELRCDPISGHTALYWYRQSLGQGLEFLIYFQGNSAPDKSGLPSDRFSAERTGGSVSTLTIQRTQQEDSAVYLCASSDRGGYNEQFFGPGTRLTVL.

In its sample, this clonotype was seen many times. V and J are TRBV5-1 and TRBJ1-3; TRBD1 is a possible D gene (5 bases). The CDR3 extends over 14 amino acids. The V gene lost 0 bases and the J gene lost 4 bases, with 8 bases spanning the gap. Germline V gene lookup returns CDR1 SGHRS and CDR2 YFSETQ. This CDR3 reads CASSLVGAGNTIYF. The CDR3 coding sequence is TGCGCCAGCAGCTTGGTAGGGGCGGGAAACACCATATATTTT.

On this clonotype: The junction differs from germline at one of its ends, possibly a read error. The chain joins TRBV6-1 to TRBJ1-3; tentatively, D is TRBD1 (6 bases). CDR3 size: 20 residues. CDR1 and CDR2 from the germline V gene are MNHNS and SASEGT. The chain's CDR3 is CASSRREGSTVGGSGNTVYF. CDR3 nucleotide sequence: TGTGCCAGCAGCAGAAGAGAAGGAAGTACAGTGGGGGGCTCTGGAAACACCGTATATTTT.